These T cell receptor beta chains were read from a single sample in a study of cytomegalovirus exposure and HLA in healthy donors. Sequencing was performed with immunoSEQ multiplex PCR; in TCRdb, only in-frame clones are kept and a portion is missing. The repertoire holds about 200,000 clones, with approximately 83% as singletons. Material: PBMCs. These TCRs come from a boy aged 2 to 10 in good health and CMV-seronegative. CDR3s include the opening cysteine and the closing phenylalanine or tryptophan. D genes are given only for firm matches. A clone size is listed for some rows: how often the clone was seen (once, few, many), or a class if it is expanded.

NA | TRBJ1-1 | TRBV4-3 | NA | CASSQRSSGTHTEAFF | TGCGCCAGCAGCCAACGATCCTCCGGGACTCACACTGAAGCTTTCTTT
NA | TRBJ1-1 | TRBV18 | NA | CASSPGQGAEAFF | TGTGCCAGCTCACCCGGGCAGGGTGCGGAAGCTTTCTTT
once | TRBJ2-3 | TRBV29-1 | TRBD2 | CSVEDRSGGDTQYF | TGCAGCGTTGAAGATCGGAGCGGGGGAGATACGCAGTATTTT
NA | TRBJ2-7 | TRBV19 | TRBD2 | CATGTSGPYEQYF | TGTGCCACCGGGACTAGCGGTCCCTACGAGCAGTACTTC
NA | TRBJ1-1 | TRBV18 | NA | CASSPRAGAEAFF | TGTGCCAGCTCACCAAGGGCAGGGGCTGAAGCTTTCTTT
few | TRBJ2-7 | TRBV7-2 | NA | CASSLGGISYEQYF | TGTGCCAGCAGCTTAGGAGGAATCTCCTACGAGCAGTACTTC
NA | TRBJ2-5 | TRBV6-5 | TRBD2 | CASSHDWTSGTQYF | TGTGCCAGCAGCCACGACTGGACTAGCGGGACCCAGTACTTC
NA | TRBJ2-1 | TRBV2 | NA | CASSAAGVNNEQFF | TGTGCCAGCAGTGCGGCAGGGGTTAATAATGAGCAGTTCTTC
NA | TRBJ2-1 | TRBV14 | TRBD2 | CASSQILAGGMNNEQFF | TGTGCCAGCAGCCAGATCCTGGCGGGGGGGATGAACAATGAGCAGTTCTTC
NA | TRBJ1-2 | TRBV18 | NA | CASSSDGLNYGYTF | TGTGCCAGCTCATCAGACGGACTCAACTATGGCTACACCTTC
NA | TRBJ1-2 | TRBV9 | TRBD1 | CASSPRDRANYGYTF | TGTGCCAGCAGCCCAAGGGACAGGGCAAACTATGGCTACACCTTC
NA | TRBJ1-1 | TRBV29-1 | NA | CSVEVQGLNTEAFF | TGCAGCGTTGAGGTCCAGGGCCTGAACACTGAAGCTTTCTTT
NA | TRBJ1-1 | TRBV10-1 | TRBD1 | CASRPRTGENTEAFF | TGCGCCAGCAGACCCCGGACAGGGGAGAACACTGAAGCTTTCTTT
NA | TRBJ1-2 | TRBV7-2 | NA | CASSLGQGMVYYGYTF | TGTGCCAGCAGCTTAGGGCAGGGGATGGTTTACTATGGCTACACCTTC
NA | TRBJ1-6 | TRBV19 | NA | CASSIGDGSPLHF | TGTGCCAGTAGTATAGGGGACGGGAGCCCCCTCCACTTT
NA | TRBJ1-2 | TRBV7-2 | NA | CASSLSFGGHGYTF | TGTGCCAGCAGCTTATCTTTCGGGGGGCATGGCTACACCTTC
NA | TRBJ1-1 | TRBV19 | NA | CASSPSRGVQNTEAFF | TGTGCCAGTAGCCCTTCCCGGGGGGTTCAGAACACTGAAGCTTTCTTT